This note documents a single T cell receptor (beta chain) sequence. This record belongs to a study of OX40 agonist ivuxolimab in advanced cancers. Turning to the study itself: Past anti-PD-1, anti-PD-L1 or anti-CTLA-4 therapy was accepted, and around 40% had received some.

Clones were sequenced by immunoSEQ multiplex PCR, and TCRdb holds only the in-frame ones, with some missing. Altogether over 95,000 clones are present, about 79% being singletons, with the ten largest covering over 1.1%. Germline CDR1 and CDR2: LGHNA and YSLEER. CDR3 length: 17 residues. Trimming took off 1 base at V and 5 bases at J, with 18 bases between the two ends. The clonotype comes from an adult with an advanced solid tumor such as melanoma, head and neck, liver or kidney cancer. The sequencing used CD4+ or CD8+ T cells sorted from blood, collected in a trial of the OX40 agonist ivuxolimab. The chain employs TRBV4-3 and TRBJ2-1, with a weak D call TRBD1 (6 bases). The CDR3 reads CASSQVGTGKMNNEQFF. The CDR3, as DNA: TGCGCCAGCAGCCAAGTCGGCACAGGGAAAATGAACAATGAGCAGTTCTTC.